The 17 T cell receptor beta chains below come from one sample, sequenced in a study of response to subunit inactivated influenza vaccine. Via MiXCR, TCRdb re-called the RT-PCR reads, giving one row per CDR3 protein. The sample consists of about 570,000 distinct CDR3 sequences, about 11% of them appearing once. The same specimen was also included in a second study, on T cells expressing NK-cell markers. That paper notes: cDNA encoding TCR beta was synthesized via 5'RACE template switching incorporating UMIs.

The material was PBMCs from blood, obtained on the day of vaccination. These receptors came from a man aged 50 or older who received an inactivated influenza vaccine.

The CDR3 sequence is CASSLGGAIRSNEQFF. CDR3 in DNA: TGTGCCAGCAGCTTGGGGGGGGCAATACGTTCCAATGAGCAGTTCTTC. This chain uses TRBV5-4 with TRBJ2-1; D could derive from TRBD1 or TRBD2 (6 bases each). This CDR3 contains 16 residues. Looked up from germline, CDR1 is SGHNT and CDR2 is YYREEE (reference sequence). V shed 0 bases and J shed 6 bases, with 16 bases lying between them. Supplemented by reference TRBV5-4 and TRBJ2-1, the full variable domain reads ETGVTQSPTHLIKTRGQQVTLRCSSQSGHNTVSWYQQALGQGPQFIFQYYREEENGRGNFPPRFSGLQFPNYSSELNVNALELDDSALYLCASSLGGAIRSNEQFFGPGTRLTVL.

The sample holds a few counts of this clonotype. For the CDR3, the DNA is TGTGCCAGCAGCGAAAGGACTCCAGCCTACAATGAGCAGTTCTTC. Translated, it gives CASSERTPAYNEQFF. This chain connects TRBV7-8 to TRBJ2-1, with D perhaps TRBD2 (5 bases). CDR1 SGHVS and CDR2 FQNEAQ come from the germline V gene. The CDR3 totals 15 residues. V was trimmed by 5 bases and J by 2 bases, leaving 13 bases between them.

There are a few counts of this clonotype. V usage is TRBV18 and J usage is TRBJ2-1, with D perhaps TRBD2 (5 bases). The CDR3 totals 14 residues. Between the trimmed V and J ends, which lost 0 bases and 9 bases, there was a span of 12 bases. Germline values: CDR1 KGHSH, CDR2 LQKENI. The CDR3 bases are TGTGCCAGCTCACCACCCCATGAGGGCTTTGAGCAGTTCTTC. Its protein product is CASSPPHEGFEQFF.

This clonotype was seen more than once but under ten times. The chain joins TRBV7-2 to TRBJ1-6, with unresolved D. The CDR3 length is 10 residues. V was trimmed by 9 bases and J by 9 bases, leaving 6 bases between them. The germline gives CDR1 SGHTA, CDR2 FQGNSA. The CDR3 coding sequence is TGTGCCAGTGCGCGTTCACCCCTCCACTTT. It yields the protein CASARSPLHF. Looking up the rest from reference TRBV7-2 and TRBJ1-6 gives the full variable domain: GAGVSQSPSNKVTEKGKDVELRCDPISGHTALYWYRQSLGQGLEFLIYFQGNSAPDKSGLPSDRFSAERTGGSVSTLTIQRTQQEDSAVYLCASARSPLHFGNGTRLTVT.

This chain joins TRBV20-1 and TRBJ1-1, with D possibly matching TRBD1 (6 bases). CDR3 length: 14 amino acids. Trimming stripped 6 bases from V and 3 bases from J, with 17 bases between. Germline V gene sequence: CDR1 DFQATT, CDR2 SNEGSKA (reference sequence). The CDR3 sequence: CSARWRGGDTEAFF. CDR3 bases: TGCAGTGCCAGGTGGAGGGGGGGGGACACTGAAGCTTTCTTT.

There are many counts of this clonotype. The chain links TRBV5-1 to TRBJ2-3, with D tentatively TRBD2 (5 bases). The CDR3 consists of 16 residues. Germline V CDR1 and CDR2: SGHRS, YFSETQ. V lost 1 base, J lost 2 bases, and 14 bases lay in between. The CDR3 nucleotides are TGCGCCAGCAGCTTGATCAGCGGCCAATCCACAGATACGCAGTATTTT. It codes for CASSLISGQSTDTQYF.

This clonotype occurred many times. The chain combines TRBV20-1 with TRBJ1-5; TRBD1 is a possible D gene (5 bases). Germline CDR1 DFQATT, CDR2 SNEGSKA (reference sequence). Trimming stripped 3 bases from V and 6 bases from J, with 15 bases between. CDR3 size: 14 residues. For the CDR3, the DNA is TGCAGTGCTAGGCCCGGGACCCCCATTCAGCCCCAGCATTTT. Translated, it gives CSARPGTPIQPQHF.

The rearrangement uses TRBV16 and TRBJ2-3; D ambiguous. CDR3 size: 15 residues. Trimming pared 2 bases from V and 3 bases from J, leaving 12 bases between. CDR1 is KGHSY, CDR2 FQNENV, per germline. This chain's CDR3 is CASSQITVHTDTQYF. CDR3 in DNA: TGTGCCAGCAGCCAAATCACAGTTCATACAGATACGCAGTATTTT.

This clonotype was detected only a few times. This chain connects TRBV6-2 or TRBV6-3 to TRBJ2-4; TRBD1 matches 7 bases. Germline loops: CDR1 MNHEY, CDR2 SVGEGT. The CDR3 consists of 17 residues. The ends lost 2 bases at V and 6 bases at J; junction bases unmatched: 13. CDR3 protein: CASSYGSAQGTRNIQYF. The CDR3 DNA reads TGTGCCAGCAGTTACGGGTCGGCACAGGGGACGAGAAACATTCAGTACTTC.

There are a few counts of this clonotype. CDR3 residues: CASSLRQGGYGYTF. In nucleotides, the CDR3 is TGCGCCAGCAGCTTGAGACAGGGCGGCTATGGCTACACCTTC. V usage is TRBV5-1 and J usage is TRBJ1-2; TRBD1 matches 7 bases. This CDR3 has 14 residues. Germline CDR1 SGHRS, CDR2 YFSETQ. J gave up 4 bases and V 1 base, and 4 bases lay outside the gene matches.

The rearrangement uses TRBV4-1 and TRBJ2-2; D remains unclear. The CDR3 is 14 residues long. Trimming removed 4 bases at V and 4 bases at J, with 10 bases between. Germline CDR1 MGHRA, CDR2 YSYEKL. CDR3: CASSLIWGTGELFF. The CDR3 DNA reads as TGCGCCAGCAGCCTAATATGGGGCACCGGGGAGCTGTTTTTT.

The rearrangement uses TRBV20-1 and TRBJ2-4; the D is unclear. Trimming shortened V by 0 bases and J by 0 bases, and 9 bases separated the two germline ends. Germline V gene sequence: CDR1 DFQATT, CDR2 SNEGSKA (reference sequence). There are 15 residues in the CDR3. CDR3 nucleotide sequence: TGCAGTGCTAGAGATTACGATGCAGCCAAAAACATTCAGTACTTC. The encoded protein is CSARDYDAAKNIQYF.

This clonotype was seen a handful of times. V and J are TRBV6-2 or TRBV6-3 and TRBJ2-7; 7 bases align to TRBD1. CDR3 length: 15 residues. The V gene end was trimmed by 6 bases and the J gene end by 4 bases; junction bases not matched to a gene: 12. Germline CDR1 is MNHEY and CDR2 is SVGEGT. The CDR3 DNA reads TGTGCCAGCAGGAACACCGGGACAGCGTCATACGAGCAGTACTTC. Translated, it gives CASRNTGTASYEQYF.

This clonotype was seen a few times. The chain joins TRBV29-1 to TRBJ2-7, with a possible D match to TRBD1 (6 bases). The CDR3 is 13 residues long. The V end was cut by 7 bases, the J end by 3 bases, with 16 bases between. The germline CDR1 and CDR2 sequences are SQVTM and ANQGSEA. CDR3: CSASLRGGYEQYF. The CDR3 DNA follows: TGCAGCGCTTCCTTGCGAGGGGGCTACGAGCAGTACTTC.

This clonotype was detected ten times or more. V and J are TRBV11-1 and TRBJ1-4; D call uncertain. Trimming stripped 5 bases from V and 0 bases from J, with 25 bases between. Germline CDR1 is SGHAT and CDR2 is FQDESV (reference sequence). This CDR3 region has 20 residues. The CDR3 DNA is TGTGCCAGCAGCCCCCAACCTGATGCGATCACGAGTGCAACTAATGAAAAACTGTTTTTT. It yields the protein CASSPQPDAITSATNEKLFF.

The chain has TRBV5-1 and TRBJ2-7, with 7 bases identical to TRBD2. J gave up 6 bases and V 0 bases, and 6 bases lay outside the gene matches. CDR1 SGHRS and CDR2 YFSETQ come from the germline V gene. The CDR3 loop spans 14 amino acids. The CDR3 nucleotides are TGCGCCAGCAGCTTGGGGATGGGGGGGACCGAGCAGTACTTC. Its protein is CASSLGMGGTEQYF. Combining the CDR3 with reference TRBV5-1 and TRBJ2-7 gives the whole variable domain KAGVTQTPRYLIKTRGQQVTLSCSPISGHRSVSWYQQTPGQGLQFLFEYFSETQRNKGNFPGRFSGRQFSNSRSEMNVSTLELGDSALYLCASSLGMGGTEQYFGPGTRLTVT.

This chain joins TRBV6-6 and TRBJ1-2, with TRBD1 as a possible D gene (5 bases). V shed 0 bases and J shed 7 bases, with 9 bases lying between them. The germline CDR1 and CDR2 sequences are MNHNY and SVGAGI (reference sequence). CDR3 length equals 13 residues. The CDR3: CASSYSEGRGYTF. The DNA for the CDR3 is TGTGCCAGCAGTTACTCGGAGGGGCGTGGCTACACCTTC.